The entry that follows covers one T cell receptor (beta chain) sequence. The data stem from a study of cytotoxic CD8 clonotypes in ibrutinib-treated CLL. Sequenced by immunoSEQ multiplex PCR; TCRdb stores in-frame clones only, minus some. The sample holds about 140,000 clones, around 84% seen once. The specimen was PBMCs, collected after 36 months of ibrutinib treatment. The clonotype originates from a human donor with chronic lymphocytic leukemia.

The CDR3 here is CASSLGAGDTDTQYF. In DNA form, the CDR3 reads TGTGCCAGCAGCTTAGGGGCGGGAGACACAGATACGCAGTATTTT. The chain recombines TRBV11-3 with TRBJ2-3; 7 bases fit TRBD2. This CDR3 comprises 15 residues. Unmatched junction bases numbered 3, after V lost 1 base and J lost 2 bases. Germline V gene lookup returns CDR1 SGHNT and CDR2 YENEEA.